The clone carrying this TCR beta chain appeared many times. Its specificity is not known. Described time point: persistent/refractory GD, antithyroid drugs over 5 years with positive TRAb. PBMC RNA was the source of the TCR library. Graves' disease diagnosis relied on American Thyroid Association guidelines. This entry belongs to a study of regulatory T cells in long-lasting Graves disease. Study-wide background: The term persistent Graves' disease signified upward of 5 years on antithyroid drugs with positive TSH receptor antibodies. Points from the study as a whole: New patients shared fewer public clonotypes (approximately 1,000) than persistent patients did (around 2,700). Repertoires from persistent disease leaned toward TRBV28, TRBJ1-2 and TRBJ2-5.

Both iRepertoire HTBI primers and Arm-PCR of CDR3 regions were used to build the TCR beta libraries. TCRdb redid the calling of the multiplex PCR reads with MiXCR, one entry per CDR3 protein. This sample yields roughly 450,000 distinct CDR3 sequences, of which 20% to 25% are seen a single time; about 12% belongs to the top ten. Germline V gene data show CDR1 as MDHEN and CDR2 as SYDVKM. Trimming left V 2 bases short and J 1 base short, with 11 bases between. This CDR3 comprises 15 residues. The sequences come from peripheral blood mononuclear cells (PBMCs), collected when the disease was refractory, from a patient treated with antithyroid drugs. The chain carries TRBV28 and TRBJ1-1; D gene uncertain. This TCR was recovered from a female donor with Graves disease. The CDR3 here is CASSLGYGRNTEAFF. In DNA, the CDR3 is TGTGCCAGCAGTTTAGGCTACGGAAGGAACACTGAAGCTTTCTTT.